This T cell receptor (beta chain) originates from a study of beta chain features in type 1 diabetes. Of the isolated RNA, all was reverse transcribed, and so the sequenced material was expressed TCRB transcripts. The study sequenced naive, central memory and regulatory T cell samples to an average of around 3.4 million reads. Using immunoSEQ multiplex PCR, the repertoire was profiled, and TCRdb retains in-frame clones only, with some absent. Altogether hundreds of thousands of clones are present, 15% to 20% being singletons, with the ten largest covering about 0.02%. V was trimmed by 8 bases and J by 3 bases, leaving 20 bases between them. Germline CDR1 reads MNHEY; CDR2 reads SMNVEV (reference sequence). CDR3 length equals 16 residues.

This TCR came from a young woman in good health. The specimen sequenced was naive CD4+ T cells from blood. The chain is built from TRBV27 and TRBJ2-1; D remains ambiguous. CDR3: CASGKPRGVGYNEQFF. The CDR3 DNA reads TGTGCCAGCGGGAAACCCCGAGGCGTAGGCTACAATGAGCAGTTCTTC.